These 20 T cell receptor beta chains originate from one sample sequenced in a study of blood T cell repertoires in COVID-19. Libraries were prepared by immunoSEQ multiplex PCR; TCRdb keeps only in-frame clonotypes and omits some of them. The sample has 210,000 or so clones, approximately 91% seen once. The sequenced sample was peripheral blood. The source of these receptors is a woman in her 40s who had recovered from COVID-19.

This clone appeared once. This rearrangement joins TRBV9 to TRBJ2-3; possibly TRBD1 for D (5 bases). Trimming removed 0 bases from V and 0 bases from J, with 11 bases in between. The length of the CDR3 is 16 residues. CDR1 is SGDLS, CDR2 YYNGEE, per germline. CDR3 residues: CASSVGGGTSTDTQYF. The CDR3 region has the DNA TGTGCCAGCAGCGTAGGGGGCGGAACTAGCACAGATACGCAGTATTTT.

This clone was seen many times. J is TRBJ1-4 and V is TRBV14; 7 nucleotides match TRBD1. This CDR3 contains 14 residues. The germline CDR1 and CDR2 sequences are SGHDN and FVKESK. Trimming at V came to 4 bases and at J to 5 bases, leaving 4 bases not matched to a gene. In nucleotides, the CDR3 is TGTGCCAGCAGCCTGGGACAGTGGAATGAAAAACTGTTTTTT. This translates into CASSLGQWNEKLFF.

The CDR3 bases are TGTGCCAGCAGCTACGGTACGGGGAGGGACACCGGGGAGCTGTTTTTT. It translates to CASSYGTGRDTGELFF. This chain uses TRBV9 with TRBJ2-2, with 7 bases identical to TRBD2. Looked up from germline, CDR1 is SGDLS and CDR2 is YYNGEE. The ends lost 4 bases at V and 3 bases at J; junction bases unmatched: 9. The CDR3 spans 16 residues.

The CDR3 loop is CASSLSGLNTEAFF. Here the CDR3 DNA reads TGTGCCAGCAGCTTGTCGGGGTTGAACACTGAAGCTTTCTTT. The rearrangement links TRBV7-2 to TRBJ1-1; no firm D call. Trimming shortened V by 3 bases and J by 0 bases, and 8 bases separated the two germline ends. CDR1 is SGHTA, CDR2 FQGNSA, per germline. The CDR3 extends over 14 amino acids.

The chain joins TRBV27 to TRBJ1-5, with 7 bases that match TRBD1. CDR1 MNHEY and CDR2 SMNVEV come from the germline V gene (reference sequence). The junction had 13 bases not matched to a gene; V was cut back by 4 bases and J by 7 bases. The CDR3 runs 16 residues. The DNA for the CDR3 is TGTGCCAGCAGTTCTCGATTGACAGGGAAAGTGCAGCCCCAGCATTTT. Translation gives CASSSRLTGKVQPQHF.

V usage is TRBV18 and J usage is TRBJ2-5; 8 nucleotides align to TRBD2. This CDR3 comprises 15 residues. V was clipped by 2 bases and J by 4 bases; unmatched bases: 6. Germline V lookup: CDR1 KGHSH, CDR2 LQKENI. The CDR3 is CASSPDGRGRETQYF. The CDR3 nucleotides are TGTGCCAGCTCACCAGACGGGAGGGGTCGAGAGACCCAGTACTTC.

The J gene is TRBJ2-2, the V gene TRBV6-4; D gene ambiguous. Germline V CDR1 and CDR2: MRHNA, SNTAGT. Trimming left V 3 bases short and J 5 bases short, with 7 bases between. The CDR3 is 13 residues long. CDR3 region: CASSEVGTGELFF. CDR3 DNA sequence: TGTGCCAGCAGTGAGGTCGGGACCGGGGAGCTGTTTTTT.

The chain joins TRBV3-1 (or the pseudogene TRBV3-2) to TRBJ2-7, with D tentatively TRBD1 (5 bases). CDR1 LGHDT and CDR2 YNNKEL come from the germline V gene (reference sequence). Trimming removed 0 bases at V and 3 bases at J, with 9 bases between. This CDR3 has 14 amino acids. The CDR3 DNA reads TGTGCCAGCAGCCAAGATGGGGCTCTCTACGAGCAGTACTTC. Its translation: CASSQDGALYEQYF.

The sample holds one count of this clone. The rearrangement joins TRBV5-1 to TRBJ2-1; D is possibly TRBD1 (6 bases). This CDR3 contains 15 residues. Germline V lookup: CDR1 SGHRS, CDR2 YFSETQ. Trimming cost V 0 bases and J 6 bases, with 13 bases left between them. The CDR3 here is CASSLGAGEPNEQFF. In nucleotides, the CDR3 is TGCGCCAGCAGCTTGGGGGCAGGGGAACCCAATGAGCAGTTCTTC.

This rearrangement joins TRBV12-5 to TRBJ1-1, with D perhaps matching TRBD1 (5 bases). The CDR3 is 16 amino acids. Germline V gene sequence: CDR1 LGHNT, CDR2 FRNRAP. The V gene lost 4 bases and the J gene lost 1 base, with 16 bases spanning the gap. CDR3 in DNA: TGTGCTAGTGGTTCGAACGTGGGACTGGAGAACACTGAAGCTTTCTTT. Amino acid sequence: CASGSNVGLENTEAFF.

This clone occurred once. This rearrangement joins TRBV5-1 to TRBJ2-1; 13 positions agree with TRBD2. The germline gives CDR1 SGHRS, CDR2 YFSETQ. This CDR3 is built from 18 residues. With V trimmed by 0 bases and J by 5 bases, 8 bases remained unmatched. The CDR3 sequence: CASSLGHSGLAGNNEQFF. Written as DNA, the CDR3 is TGCGCCAGCAGCTTGGGGCACTCGGGACTAGCGGGAAACAATGAGCAGTTCTTC. Complete variable domain (other parts from reference TRBV5-1 and TRBJ2-1): KAGVTQTPRYLIKTRGQQVTLSCSPISGHRSVSWYQQTPGQGLQFLFEYFSETQRNKGNFPGRFSGRQFSNSRSEMNVSTLELGDSALYLCASSLGHSGLAGNNEQFFGPGTRLTVL.

This clone appeared a few times. The V and J genes are TRBV15 and TRBJ2-2, with 16 bases aligning to TRBD2. Germline values: CDR1 LNHNV, CDR2 YYDKDF (reference sequence). CDR3 size: 19 residues. The junction had 8 bases not matched to a gene; V was cut back by 3 bases and J by 4 bases. Here the CDR3 reads CATSRPGLAGGPSTGELFF. The DNA of the CDR3 is TGTGCCACCAGCAGGCCGGGACTAGCGGGAGGGCCGAGCACCGGGGAGCTGTTTTTT.

This sequence joins TRBV28 and TRBJ2-7; 8 nucleotides line up with TRBD2. CDR1 is MDHEN and CDR2 is SYDVKM in the germline V gene. This CDR3 has 18 residues. With V trimmed by 8 bases and J by 4 bases, 22 bases remained unmatched. The CDR3 loop is CASHTTRVAGSSLYEQYF. CDR3 in DNA: TGTGCCAGCCATACAACTAGGGTAGCGGGGTCCTCTTTGTACGAGCAGTACTTC.

This clone occurred once. The chain links TRBV7-2 to TRBJ2-7, with 10 nucleotides matching TRBD2. The V gene end was trimmed by 5 bases and the J gene end by 7 bases; junction bases not matched to a gene: 5. The CDR3 sequence is 13 residues long. Germline CDR1 and CDR2: SGHTA and FQGNSA. The CDR3 sequence: CASSPGLAEEQYF. In DNA, the CDR3 is TGTGCCAGCAGCCCCGGACTAGCGGAAGAGCAGTACTTC.

The rearrangement links TRBV7-2 to TRBJ1-1, with 11 positions matching TRBD1. CDR3 length: 15 amino acids. With V trimmed by 5 bases and J by 6 bases, 8 bases remained unmatched. Per the germline V gene, CDR1 is SGHTA and CDR2 is FQGNSA. CDR3 in amino acids: CASSPGTGGMAEAFF. CDR3 bases: TGTGCCAGCAGCCCCGGGACAGGGGGTATGGCTGAAGCTTTCTTT.

The chain has TRBV4-2 and TRBJ2-1, with D possibly matching TRBD2 (6 bases). V was shortened by 1 base and J by 9 bases, with 19 bases between the two germline ends. The V gene's germline CDR1 is LGHNA and CDR2 YNFKEQ. CDR3 size: 16 residues. The CDR3 loop is CASSQGMTRISSEQFF. The CDR3 nucleotides are TGTGCCAGCAGCCAAGGTATGACTAGAATTTCCAGTGAGCAGTTCTTC.

The table lists this clone with a few counts. Compared with germline, one end of the junction differs, possibly owing to a read error. The rearrangement joins TRBV12-5 to TRBJ1-3; 7 positions agree with TRBD1. The CDR3 totals 11 residues. Looked up from germline, CDR1 is LGHNT and CDR2 is FRNRAP. The CDR3 bases are TGTGCTAGTGGTTTGATAGGGACAGTCGTCTTT. This translates into CASGLIGTVVF.

The CDR3 spells CASSLQGTRGYTF. The CDR3 DNA is TGTGCCAGCAGCTTACAGGGTACAAGGGGCTACACCTTC. This chain uses TRBV7-2 with TRBJ1-2, with D possibly TRBD1 on 5 matching bases. Germline CDR1 and CDR2: SGHTA and FQGNSA. This CDR3 is 13 amino acids long. The germline V and J ends were trimmed by 2 bases and 8 bases, with 12 bases remaining between them.

The chain employs TRBV5-1 and TRBJ1-5; the match to TRBD1 covers 7 bases. CDR3 length: 13 amino acids. Germline lookup yields CDR1 SGHRS and CDR2 YFSETQ. The V and J ends lost 4 bases and 5 bases, in that order; junction bases with no gene match: 3. The CDR3 DNA sequence: TGCGCCAGCAGCGTAGGGGGCGATCAGCCCCAGCATTTT. This codes for CASSVGGDQPQHF.

V gene TRBV28 combines with J gene TRBJ1-3; no reliable D call. Trimming removed 5 bases from V and 3 bases from J, with 8 bases in between. The CDR3 is 13 amino acids. Germline V gives CDR1 MDHEN, CDR2 SYDVKM. CDR3 residues: CASSLTRGNTIYF. In DNA, the CDR3 is TGTGCCAGCAGTCTGACTCGTGGAAACACCATATATTTT.